The 5 T cell receptor beta chains given below trace back to one sample, sequenced in a study of T-cell reconstitution after alpha-beta-depleted transplantation in children. Unique molecular identifiers were built into the TCRbeta library. A single record per CDR3 protein comes from TCRdb applying MiXCR to the PCR reads. Here the sample spans some 590,000 distinct CDR3 sequences, over 9.5% being singletons. This material consisted of PBMCs from the stem cell graft donor, taken from the stem cell graft. The receptors derive from a human donor who donated a stem cell graft to a child with acute myeloid leukemia.

This clonotype was found a few times. The gene calls are TRBV4-1 and TRBJ1-2; the D gene is possibly TRBD1 (5 bases). Germline CDR1 and CDR2: MGHRA and YSYEKL. The CDR3 consists of 14 residues. Trimming cost V 0 bases and J 6 bases, with 11 bases left between them. This chain's CDR3 is CASSQDGRVNGYTF. DNA for the CDR3: TGCGCCAGCAGCCAAGACGGCAGGGTAAATGGCTACACCTTC.

To note about this clonotype: Compared with germline, one end of the junction differs, possibly owing to a read error. The chain recombines TRBV20-1 with TRBJ2-2; unclear D gene. Germline CDR1 reads DFQATT; CDR2 reads SNEGSKA (reference sequence). This CDR3 region has 17 residues. The CDR3 spells CSARDSVSRLATGELFF. CDR3 nucleotide sequence: TGCAGCGCTAGAGATAGTGTGAGTCGCCTTGCCACCGGGGAGCTGTTTTTT.

V gene TRBV29-1 combines with J gene TRBJ2-5; D possibly corresponds to TRBD2 (5 bases). CDR1 is SQVTM, CDR2 ANQGSEA, per germline. V gave up 5 bases and J gave up 2 bases, with 9 bases separating them. The CDR3 has 12 residues. The CDR3 loop is CSVWSGQETQYF. CDR3 DNA sequence: TGCAGCGTTTGGAGCGGACAAGAGACCCAGTACTTC.

The rearrangement uses TRBV7-2 and TRBJ2-2; TRBD2 aligns across 10 bases. CDR3 size: 18 residues. Trimming removed 4 bases from V and 4 bases from J; junction bases left unmatched: 12. The germline V gene has CDR1 SGHTA and CDR2 FQGNSA. This CDR3 is CASSSAAGGPRGTGELFF. The CDR3, as DNA: TGTGCCAGCAGCTCAGCAGCGGGAGGGCCCCGGGGCACCGGGGAGCTGTTTTTT.

In this sample, this clonotype turned up many times. This chain links TRBV30 with TRBJ2-3; D may be TRBD2 (7 bases). With 5 bases removed from V and 9 bases from J, the gap between germline ends came to 12 bases. The CDR3 extends over 11 amino acids. The V gene's germline CDR1 is GTSNPN and CDR2 SVGIG (reference sequence). The CDR3, as DNA: TGTGCCTGGCCACAGGGAGGGACGCAGTATTTT. Translating gives CAWPQGGTQYF.